This T cell receptor beta chain is from a study of shared clonotypes between healthy human individuals. Study results and limitations: Among a handful of donors, approximately 4.6% of naive CD4 clonotypes were found in common. Limited genetic and exposure-history diversity came from having few donors.

Sorted-subset replicate PCRs used 150 to 200 ng DNA, approximately 33,000 T cell genomes. Profiled with immunoSEQ multiplex PCR; TCRdb holds only in-frame clones, not every one. The sample shows 2,100,000 or so clones, around 95% of them seen only once. Germline CDR1 ENHRY, CDR2 SYGVKD. V dropped 8 bases and J dropped 6 bases, with 13 bases sitting between them. This CDR3 region has 12 residues. In the case of this clone: The antigen is not known.

The rearrangement uses TRBV10-3 and TRBJ1-2; D gene ambiguous. The sample consisted of naive CD4+ T cells sorted from blood. Subset noted: CD45RA+ positively selected. The receptor was isolated from a man younger than 35 in good health. This chain's CDR3 is CAIGSGGNGYTF. Written as DNA, the CDR3 is TGTGCCATCGGGTCCGGCGGCAATGGCTACACCTTC.